Below are 25 T cell receptor beta chains sequenced from a single sample in a study of response to subunit inactivated influenza vaccine. Each CDR3 protein is one row after TCRdb ran MiXCR on the RT-PCR reads. The sample shows under 200,000 distinct CDR3 sequences, about 11% of them seen only once. Source: non-naive T cells sorted from PBMCs, taken 40 to 50 days after vaccination. The source of these receptors is a man over 45 who received an inactivated influenza vaccine.

The rearrangement links TRBV7-6 to TRBJ1-2; possibly TRBD1 for D (5 bases). Per germline, CDR1 SGHVS and CDR2 FNYEAQ. This CDR3 contains 12 residues. Trimming removed 2 bases at V and 7 bases at J, with 8 bases between. The CDR3 DNA is TGTGCCAGCAGCTTACAGGGAACTGGCTACACCTTC. It translates to CASSLQGTGYTF.

V is TRBV20-1 and J is TRBJ1-6, with D possibly being TRBD1 (6 bases). The CDR3 extends over 15 amino acids. The V end lost 3 bases, the J end lost 6 bases, and 15 bases lay between the germline ends. CDR1 DFQATT and CDR2 SNEGSKA come from the germline V gene (reference sequence). CDR3 amino acids: CSASTGTRGNSPLHF. In DNA, the CDR3 is TGCAGTGCTAGCACAGGGACGAGGGGTAATTCACCCCTCCACTTT.

The rearrangement uses TRBV28 and TRBJ1-1; 10 bases fit TRBD1. CDR3 size: 16 residues. V dropped 7 bases and J dropped 0; count of bases not matched to a gene: 8. The V gene's germline CDR1 is MDHEN and CDR2 SYDVKM. The CDR3: CASIVRQGAMNTEAFF. DNA for the CDR3: TGTGCCAGCATTGTGAGACAGGGGGCCATGAACACTGAAGCTTTCTTT.

The rearrangement joins TRBV28 to TRBJ1-1; D is perhaps TRBD1 (5 bases). Trimming removed 3 bases at V and 3 bases at J, with 23 bases between. Germline CDR1 MDHEN, CDR2 SYDVKM. This CDR3 spans 18 amino acids. This CDR3 is CASSFTLVRGEGDTEAFF. As DNA, the CDR3 is TGTGCCAGCAGTTTTACTCTAGTTCGGGGGGAGGGAGACACTGAAGCTTTCTTT.

The rearrangement links TRBV7-2 to TRBJ2-7, with 7 bases identical to TRBD2. V was clipped by 7 bases and J by 3 bases; unmatched bases: 3. CDR1 SGHTA and CDR2 FQGNSA come from the germline V gene. The CDR3 has 12 residues. The CDR3 DNA is TGTGCCAGCACCGGCGGGGGCTACGAGCAGTACTTC. Protein: CASTGGGYEQYF.

The chain uses TRBV4-2 and TRBJ2-3; TRBD2 matches 9 bases. This CDR3 comprises 16 residues. Germline values: CDR1 LGHNA, CDR2 YNFKEQ. V gave up 2 bases and J gave up 5 bases; unmatched junction bases: 8. CDR3 in DNA: TGTGCCAGCAGCCAAAGAGCGAGCGGGAGGATAGATACGCAGTATTTT. Translation gives CASSQRASGRIDTQYF.

Many counts were recorded for this clonotype. The rearrangement uses TRBV20-1 and TRBJ2-1; D call uncertain. This CDR3 spans 14 amino acids. The V gene lost 1 base and the J gene lost 0 bases, with 7 bases spanning the gap. Germline CDR1 is DFQATT and CDR2 is SNEGSKA (reference sequence). Written as DNA, the CDR3 is TGCAGTGCTAGAGGGCGGTACTCCTACAATGAGCAGTTCTTC. Residues: CSARGRYSYNEQFF.

This clonotype was seen many times. The V gene is TRBV20-1, the J gene TRBJ2-3, with 9 bases matching TRBD1. Germline assignment: CDR1 DFQATT and CDR2 SNEGSKA (reference sequence). The V gene end was trimmed by 5 bases and the J gene end by 3 bases; junction bases not matched to a gene: 6. This CDR3 comprises 14 residues. CDR3: CSAGSGTGTDTQYF. CDR3 DNA sequence: TGCAGTGCTGGATCCGGGACAGGGACAGATACGCAGTATTTT.

The chain recombines TRBV5-6 with TRBJ1-1, with D possibly TRBD1 on 5 matching bases. The CDR3 loop spans 14 amino acids. Between the trimmed V and J ends, which lost 1 base and 3 bases, there was a span of 10 bases. Germline CDR1 is SGHDT and CDR2 is YYEEEE. The CDR3 DNA is TGTGCCAGCAGCTTGTTTGACAGAGACACTGAAGCTTTCTTT. This translates into CASSLFDRDTEAFF.

In this sample, this clonotype turned up a few times. The CDR3 protein is CSARGTVYEQYF. CDR3 nucleotide sequence: TGCAGTGCTAGAGGAACGGTCTACGAGCAGTACTTC. V gene TRBV20-1 combines with J gene TRBJ2-7; D not resolved. The CDR3 runs to 12 residues. V shed 1 base and J shed 3 bases, with 7 bases lying between them. CDR1 is DFQATT, CDR2 SNEGSKA, per germline (reference sequence).

This clonotype was observed at least ten times. The chain joins TRBV10-3 to TRBJ1-3, with D possibly TRBD1 on 5 matching bases. The CDR3 covers 16 residues. Trimming removed 0 bases at V and 0 bases at J, with 9 bases between. The germline gives CDR1 ENHRY, CDR2 SYGVKD. The CDR3 DNA is TGTGCCATCAGTGAGTCGGGGCCCAGCTCTGGAAACACCATATATTTT. Translation gives CAISESGPSSGNTIYF.

This clonotype was detected ten times or more. The chain employs TRBV7-2 and TRBJ2-7; TRBD2 agrees at 9 bases. The junction had 8 bases not matched to a gene; V was cut back by 6 bases and J by 5 bases. This CDR3 has 14 amino acids. Germline V gene lookup returns CDR1 SGHTA and CDR2 FQGNSA. The CDR3 region is CASRESSGVHEQYF. CDR3 coding DNA: TGTGCCAGCAGGGAATCTAGCGGGGTCCACGAGCAGTACTTC.

The chain has TRBV20-1 and TRBJ2-2; D could derive from TRBD1 or TRBD2 (5 bases each). Germline lookup yields CDR1 DFQATT and CDR2 SNEGSKA (reference sequence). The CDR3 contains 16 residues. The V end was cut by 5 bases, the J end by 6 bases, with 22 bases between. In DNA, the CDR3 is TGCAGTGCTCCTTCCACTTTAAGGGGAGACTCCGGGGAGCTGTTTTTT. Translation gives CSAPSTLRGDSGELFF.

As concerns this clonotype: A much larger clone is a single base away; this may be a read error. The V and J genes are TRBV2 and TRBJ2-4; D gene uncertain. V dropped 6 bases and J dropped 1 base, with 10 bases sitting between them. The CDR3 runs to 14 residues. The germline gives CDR1 SNHLY, CDR2 FYNNEI. Here the CDR3 reads CASRECIAKNIQYF. In nucleotides, the CDR3 is TGTGCCAGCAGAGAGTGTATTGCCAAAAACATTCAGTACTTC.

This sequence joins TRBV27 and TRBJ2-3, with a tentative D call TRBD2 (7 bases). V was clipped by 4 bases and J by 0 bases, with 32 bases between them. The CDR3 is 22 amino acids. Per the germline V gene, CDR1 is MNHEY and CDR2 is SMNVEV (reference sequence). The CDR3: CASSSPAGRGPMNKYSTDTQYF. The DNA of the CDR3 is TGTGCCAGCAGTTCCCCCGCGGGGCGGGGGCCCATGAACAAGTATAGCACAGATACGCAGTATTTT.

The chain links TRBV11-3 to TRBJ2-1; TRBD1 matches at 9 bases. The V gene's germline CDR1 is SGHNT and CDR2 YENEEA. CDR3 length equals 15 residues. The V and J ends lost 5 bases and 4 bases, in that order; junction bases with no gene match: 6. The DNA for the CDR3 is TGTGCCAGCAGCCCTAGACAGGGGGGTTACAATGAGCAGTTCTTC. Encoded protein: CASSPRQGGYNEQFF.

This clonotype was counted ten times or more. The chain is built from TRBV6-4 and TRBJ2-3, with TRBD2 identical over 7 bases. The CDR3 contains 13 residues. Germline CDR1 reads MRHNA; CDR2 reads SNTAGT. After removal of 8 bases from V and 2 bases from J, the junction contained 4 bases not matched to a gene. The CDR3 region has the DNA TGTGCCAGCGGAGCGGGGCACACAGATACGCAGTATTTT. Translation gives CASGAGHTDTQYF.

The V and J genes are TRBV5-1 and TRBJ1-4, with 7 nucleotides matching TRBD1. The CDR3 totals 14 residues. Germline CDR1 reads SGHRS; CDR2 reads YFSETQ. Unmatched junction bases numbered 5, after V lost 4 bases and J lost 5 bases. CDR3 loop: CASSPGQVNEKLFF. CDR3 DNA sequence: TGCGCCAGCAGCCCCGGACAGGTGAATGAAAAACTGTTTTTT.

This clonotype was seen at least ten times. J is TRBJ2-2 and V is TRBV9; 8 bases are shared with TRBD2. CDR3 length: 14 amino acids. Per germline, CDR1 SGDLS and CDR2 YYNGEE. J lost 7 bases, V lost 6 bases, and 8 bases had no gene match. CDR3 in DNA: TGTGCCAGCAATCGGGAGGGCCTAGGCGGGGAGCTGTTTTTT. Translating gives CASNREGLGGELFF. Full variable domain (remainder filled in from reference TRBV9 and TRBJ2-2): DSGVTQTPKHLITATGQRVTLRCSPRSGDLSVYWYQQSLDQGLQFLIQYYNGEERAKGNILERFSAQQFPDLHSELNLSSLELGDSALYFCASNREGLGGELFFGEGSRLTVL.

This clonotype was seen a few times. V gene TRBV6-5 combines with J gene TRBJ1-1; D is undetermined. This CDR3 comprises 15 residues. The germline CDR1 and CDR2 sequences are MNHEY and SVGAGI. Deletions cut 0 bases from V and 1 base from J, with 9 bases between. The DNA for the CDR3 is TGTGCCAGCAGTTACTCGGGCCGACAGAACACTGAAGCTTTCTTT. It codes for CASSYSGRQNTEAFF.

The DNA for the CDR3 is TGTGCCAGCACCAAACAGGGGCCTCGATCACCCCTCCACTTT. This encodes CASTKQGPRSPLHF. The chain links TRBV6-1 to TRBJ1-6, with 7 positions matching TRBD1. There are 14 residues in the CDR3. The V and J ends lost 7 bases and 10 bases, in that order; junction bases with no gene match: 10. Germline CDR1 and CDR2: MNHNS and SASEGT.

This clonotype was detected many times. This chain connects TRBV4-2 to TRBJ2-3, with 10 positions matching TRBD2. This CDR3 has 15 residues. Germline CDR1 and CDR2: LGHNA and YNFKEQ. The ends lost 3 bases at V and 6 bases at J; junction bases unmatched: 6. The CDR3 DNA reads TGTGCCAGCAGCCACAGCGGGGGGGCCTTGGATACGCAGTATTTT. Translating it yields CASSHSGGALDTQYF.

The chain carries TRBV7-2 and TRBJ1-5; D ambiguous. V shed 1 base and J shed 3 bases, with 1 base lying between them. CDR1 is SGHTA and CDR2 is FQGNSA in the germline V gene. There are 12 residues in the CDR3. CDR3 amino acids: CASSLDNQPQHF. The CDR3 DNA follows: TGTGCCAGCAGCTTAGACAATCAGCCCCAGCATTTT.

This clonotype was seen repeatedly, ten times or more. J is TRBJ2-2 and V is TRBV7-2, with 9 bases fitting TRBD2. There are 16 residues in the CDR3. V dropped 1 base and J dropped 5; count of bases not matched to a gene: 5. Per germline, CDR1 SGHTA and CDR2 FQGNSA. The CDR3 spells CASSLGLAGLTGELFF. The CDR3 DNA reads TGTGCCAGCAGCTTAGGGCTAGCGGGGCTGACCGGGGAGCTGTTTTTT.

The chain employs TRBV11-2 and TRBJ2-7; no clear D gene. The V end lost 6 bases, the J end lost 0 bases, and 9 bases lay between the germline ends. The CDR3 runs to 13 residues. Germline-derived CDR1 and CDR2 are SGHAT and FQNNGV. CDR3 sequence reads: CASSQQYSYEQYF. The CDR3 DNA is TGTGCCAGCAGTCAACAGTACTCCTACGAGCAGTACTTC.